This is a list of T cell receptor beta chains from one sample in a study of shared clonotypes between healthy human individuals. Produced via immunoSEQ multiplex PCR; TCRdb's table is partial and in-frame only. This table has fewer than 650,000 clones, around three quarters appearing once. Sequenced input: PBMCs. All receptors derive from a middle-aged woman in good health. Some clones in this sample may be carry-over from other donors' samples. The CDR3 runs from the conserved cysteine through the conserved F or W. A D gene is named only where the DNA matches it firmly. Clone size appears in some rows only: once, few, many, or a class for an expanded clone.

-,-,TRBV7-9,TRBJ1-5,TGTGCCAGCAGCTTCGCCGGGTCCGGTCAGCCCCAGCATTTT,CASSFAGSGQPQHF
-,TRBD1,TRBV29-1,TRBJ2-7,TGCAGCGTTTCCCAGGGGGCAACCTACGAGCAGTACTTC,CSVSQGATYEQYF
-,-,TRBV9,TRBJ2-1,TGTGCCAGCAGCCCCGGAGGGGGGACCTACAATGAGCAGTTCTTC,CASSPGGGTYNEQFF
once,TRBD2,TRBV28,TRBJ2-5,TGTGCCAGCAGTTGGACTAGCGGGAGTGAGACCCAGTACTTC,CASSWTSGSETQYF
many,-,TRBV19,TRBJ2-3,TGTGCCGCAAAAGGGGCGGTGGGTACAGATACGCAGTATTTT,CAAKGAVGTDTQYF
-,-,TRBV5-1,TRBJ2-7,TGCGCCAGCAGCTTGGGTAATAGCGGCACCTACGAGCAGTACTTC,CASSLGNSGTYEQYF
few,-,TRBV28,TRBJ1-5,TGTGCCAGCAGGCTGGGTGGGGCAGGCAATCAGCCCCAGCATTTT,CASRLGGAGNQPQHF
-,TRBD1,TRBV28,TRBJ1-1,TGTGCCAGCAGTTTAAGGGACAGGGGTAGAGCTTTCTTT,CASSLRDRGRAFF
-,-,TRBV7-9,TRBJ2-5,TGTGCCAGCAGCTTGAAACCCAAGGTCCAAGAGACCCAGTACTTC,CASSLKPKVQETQYF
few,-,TRBV7-2,TRBJ1-1,TGTGCCAGCAGCCGAACGGCGGCGGCTTTCTTT,CASSRTAAAFF
once,-,TRBV19,TRBJ2-7,TGTGCCAGTAGTATCTTGGCAGGGGCTAGGTACGAGCAGTACTTC,CASSILAGARYEQYF
-,-,TRBV7-2,TRBJ2-7,TGTGCCAGCAGCTTAGTACGGAGACGCTCCTACGAGCAGTACTTC,CASSLVRRRSYEQYF
-,-,TRBV2,TRBJ2-5,TGTGCCAGCGGAGGGACCCAGTACTTC,CASGGTQYF
-,-,TRBV7-9,TRBJ2-3,TGTGCCAGCAGCCAAGACGGGGGTAGTGGCACAGATACGCAGTATTTT,CASSQDGGSGTDTQYF
-,TRBD1,TRBV7-9,TRBJ2-5,TGTGCCAGCAGCTTAGGCACAGGGGTAGAGACCCAGTACTTC,CASSLGTGVETQYF
-,TRBD1,TRBV5-8,TRBJ1-4,TGTGCCAGCAGCTTGGACAGGGGGGATGAAAAACTGTTTTTT,CASSLDRGDEKLFF
-,-,TRBV27,TRBJ2-2,TGTGCCAGCAGTTGGGGGCAGGGAGCCGGGGAGCTGTTTTTT,CASSWGQGAGELFF
-,TRBD2,TRBV7-8,TRBJ2-2,TGTGCCAGCAGCTTAGCGAGGTTAGCGGGAGGAGAAACCGGGGAGCTGTTTTTT,CASSLARLAGGETGELFF
-,-,TRBV7-7,TRBJ1-1,TGTGCTAGCAGCCCCCCTATGGGGAACACTGAAGCTTTCTTT,CASSPPMGNTEAFF
-,TRBD2,TRBV28,TRBJ2-1,TGTGCCAGCAGTTTAATTTCCGGGCTAGCGGGACCCTCGAACTACAATGAGCAGTTCTTC,CASSLISGLAGPSNYNEQFF
-,-,TRBV28,TRBJ2-2,TGTGCCAGCGGTCACACCGGGGAGCTGTTTTTT,CASGHTGELFF
-,-,TRBV6-1,TRBJ2-5,TGTGCCAGCAGGCAGGTAGCGGACTCGGGGACCCAGTACTTC,CASRQVADSGTQYF
-,-,TRBV6-5,TRBJ1-1,TGTGCCAGCAGTTACAGAAGGACAAGGAACACTGAAGCTTTCTTT,CASSYRRTRNTEAFF
-,TRBD2,TRBV19,TRBJ2-5,TGTGCCAGTAGTATGAGCGGGGTGGGAGAGACCCAGTACTTC,CASSMSGVGETQYF
-,-,TRBV30,TRBJ1-5,TGTGCCTGTAGCACTGGACAGAATCAGCCCCAGCATTTT,CACSTGQNQPQHF
-,-,TRBV6-1,TRBJ2-7,TGTGCCAGCGAGGAAGGCGGGATACGGTCCTACGAGCAGTACTTC,CASEEGGIRSYEQYF
many,-,TRBV29-1,TRBJ1-1,TGCAGCGTTGTTCGAGGAAACATGAACACTGAAGCTTTCTTT,CSVVRGNMNTEAFF
-,TRBD1,TRBV6-1,TRBJ2-3,TGTGCCAGCAGTGCCCGTGGGACAGGCGGTCCCACAGATACGCAGTATTTT,CASSARGTGGPTDTQYF
-,TRBD1,TRBV2,TRBJ1-1,TGTGCCAGCAACCAAGACAGGGGTGGCACTGAAGCTTTCTTT,CASNQDRGGTEAFF
-,TRBD2,TRBV7-9,TRBJ2-1,TGTGCCAGCAGCCCGTGGGTAGCGGGAGGGCCCAGTAACAATGAGCAGTTCTTC,CASSPWVAGGPSNNEQFF
-,-,TRBV7-2,TRBJ2-1,TGTGCCAGCAGCTTAGGGCTAGAGGGGGTGTACAATGAGCAGTTCTTC,CASSLGLEGVYNEQFF
-,TRBD1,TRBV30,TRBJ1-3,TGTGCCTGGGACAGGGAAGGCGGAAACACCATATATTTT,CAWDREGGNTIYF
-,TRBD2,TRBV7-8,TRBJ2-7,TGTGCCAGCAGCTCCGGACTAGCCGAGCAGTACTTC,CASSSGLAEQYF
few,TRBD2,TRBV4-3,TRBJ2-1,TGCGCCAGCAGCCAAGTCGGGGGGACCGGCATATATGAGCAGTTCTTC,CASSQVGGTGIYEQFF
-,-,TRBV11-1,TRBJ1-4,TGTGCCAGCAGCTTAGAAGGGAGAGGCGAAAAACTGTTTTTT,CASSLEGRGEKLFF
-,-,TRBV7-8,TRBJ1-3,TGTGCCAGCACCCAAAACCGGAACACCATATATTTT,CASTQNRNTIYF
-,-,TRBV29-1,TRBJ2-7,TGCAGCGTTCTTATTGTTTCGGGACCATACGAGCAGTACTTC,CSVLIVSGPYEQYF
-,-,TRBV7-2,TRBJ2-7,TGTGCCAGCAGCATAGCCGGGAGTTCATGGACAGCTCGGTACGAGCAGTACTTC,CASSIAGSSWTARYEQYF
-,TRBD1,TRBV7-9,TRBJ1-2,TGTGCCAGCAGCGCAAACAGGGGCTATGGCTACACCTTC,CASSANRGYGYTF
-,-,TRBV7-2,TRBJ2-3,TGTGCCAGCAGCTTAGGGGGTGGCGGAGGCACAGATACGCAGTATTTT,CASSLGGGGGTDTQYF
once,-,TRBV21-1,TRBJ2-3,TGTGCCAGCAGTCGGACTAGCGGGAGTGCAGATACGCAGTATTTT,CASSRTSGSADTQYF